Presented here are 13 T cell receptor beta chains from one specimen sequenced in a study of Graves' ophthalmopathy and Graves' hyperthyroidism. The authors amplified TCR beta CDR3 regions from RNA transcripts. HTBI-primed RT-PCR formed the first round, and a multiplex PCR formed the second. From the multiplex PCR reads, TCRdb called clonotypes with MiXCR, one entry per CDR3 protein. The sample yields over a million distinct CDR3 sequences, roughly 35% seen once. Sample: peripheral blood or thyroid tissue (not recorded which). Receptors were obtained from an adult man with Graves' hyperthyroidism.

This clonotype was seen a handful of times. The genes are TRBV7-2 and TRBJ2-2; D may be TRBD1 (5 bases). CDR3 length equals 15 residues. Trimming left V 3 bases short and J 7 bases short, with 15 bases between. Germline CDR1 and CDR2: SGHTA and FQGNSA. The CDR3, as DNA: TGTGCCAGCAGCTTTTTCAGGGAATATAGCGGGGAGCTGTTTTTT. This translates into CASSFFREYSGELFF.

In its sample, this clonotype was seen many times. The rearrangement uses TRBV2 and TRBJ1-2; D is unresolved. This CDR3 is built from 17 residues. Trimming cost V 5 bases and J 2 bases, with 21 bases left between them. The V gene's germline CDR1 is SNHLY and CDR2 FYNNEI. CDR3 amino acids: CASSRSLRRYVNYGYTF. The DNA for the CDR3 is TGTGCCAGCAGTCGTTCTCTACGACGGTACGTCAACTATGGCTACACCTTC.

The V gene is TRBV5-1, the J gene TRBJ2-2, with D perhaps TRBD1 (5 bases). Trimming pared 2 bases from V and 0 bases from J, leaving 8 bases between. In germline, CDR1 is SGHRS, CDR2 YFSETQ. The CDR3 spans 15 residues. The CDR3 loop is CASSFTGSNTGELFF. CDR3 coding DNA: TGCGCCAGCAGCTTTACAGGCTCGAACACCGGGGAGCTGTTTTTT.

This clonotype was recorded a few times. The CDR3 DNA reads TGCAGCGTTACCCGGGACAGCTACGAGCAGTACTTC. Translation: CSVTRDSYEQYF. The gene calls are TRBV29-1 and TRBJ2-7, with 7 positions matching TRBD1. Germline V gene sequence: CDR1 SQVTM, CDR2 ANQGSEA. This CDR3 is 12 amino acids long. V trimming: 5 bases; J trimming: 3 bases; junction bases outside the gene matches: 4.

Here the CDR3 DNA reads TGTGCCAGCAGCGTAGGTCAGAGGCTCCAAGAGACCCAGCATTTT. Translating it yields CASSVGQRLQETQHF. The chain has TRBV12-3 or TRBV12-4 and TRBJ1-5; D is unclear. This CDR3 has 15 amino acids. V was cut by 6 bases and J by 11 bases, with 23 bases left in between.

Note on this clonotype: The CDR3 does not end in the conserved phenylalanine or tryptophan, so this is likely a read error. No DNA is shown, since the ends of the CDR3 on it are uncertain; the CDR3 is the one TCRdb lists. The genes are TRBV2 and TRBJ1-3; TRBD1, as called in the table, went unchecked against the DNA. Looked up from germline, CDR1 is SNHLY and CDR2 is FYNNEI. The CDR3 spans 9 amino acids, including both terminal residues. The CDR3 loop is CASSPGGGT.

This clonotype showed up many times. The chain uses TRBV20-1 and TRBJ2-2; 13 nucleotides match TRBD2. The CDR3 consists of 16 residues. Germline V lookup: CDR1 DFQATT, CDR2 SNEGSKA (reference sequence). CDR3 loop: CSARGLAGVSTGELFF. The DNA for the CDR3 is TGCAGCGCTCGAGGACTAGCGGGAGTAAGCACCGGGGAGCTGTTTTTT.

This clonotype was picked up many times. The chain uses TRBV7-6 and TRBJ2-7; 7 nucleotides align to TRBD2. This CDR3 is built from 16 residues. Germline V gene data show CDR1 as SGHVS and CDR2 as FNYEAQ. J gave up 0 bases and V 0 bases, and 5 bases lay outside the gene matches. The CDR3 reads CASSLAPSGTSYEQYF. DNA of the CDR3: TGTGCCAGCAGCTTAGCGCCTAGCGGAACCTCCTACGAGCAGTACTTC.

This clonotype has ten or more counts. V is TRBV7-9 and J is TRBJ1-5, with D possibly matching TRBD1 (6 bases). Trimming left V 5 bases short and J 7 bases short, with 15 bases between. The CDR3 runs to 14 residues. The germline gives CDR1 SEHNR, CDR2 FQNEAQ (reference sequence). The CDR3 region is CASSPQGAKQPQHF. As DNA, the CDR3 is TGTGCCAGCAGCCCACAGGGAGCCAAACAGCCCCAGCATTTT.

The CDR3 DNA is TGCGCCAGCAGCCAAGATATAGGGGGGTTAGTCTACGAGCAGTACTTC. Translated, it gives CASSQDIGGLVYEQYF. The rearrangement links TRBV4-3 to TRBJ2-7; the D gene could be TRBD1 or TRBD2 (6 bases each). Looked up from germline, CDR1 is LGHNA and CDR2 is YSLEER. Trimming stripped 0 bases from V and 3 bases from J, with 15 bases between. This CDR3 comprises 16 residues.

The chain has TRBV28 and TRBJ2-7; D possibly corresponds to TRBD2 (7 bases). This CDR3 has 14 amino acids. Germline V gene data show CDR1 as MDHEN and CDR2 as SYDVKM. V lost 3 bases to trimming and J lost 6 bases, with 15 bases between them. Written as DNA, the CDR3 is TGTGCCAGCAGTTTTGCCGGGGGGCTAGGCGAGCAGTACTTC. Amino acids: CASSFAGGLGEQYF.

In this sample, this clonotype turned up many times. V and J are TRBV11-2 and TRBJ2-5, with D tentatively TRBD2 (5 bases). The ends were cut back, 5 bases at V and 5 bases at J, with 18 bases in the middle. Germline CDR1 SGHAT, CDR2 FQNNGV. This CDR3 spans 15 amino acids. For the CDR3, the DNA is TGTGCCAGCAGCCCGTACCCCCGGGGTCGGGAGACCCAGTACTTC. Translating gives CASSPYPRGRETQYF.

The CDR3 bases are TGCAGTGCTAGGAAAGGGATCGATACGCAGTATTTT. Protein sequence: CSARKGIDTQYF. The chain links TRBV20-1 to TRBJ2-3, with D unresolved. Per the germline V gene, CDR1 is DFQATT and CDR2 is SNEGSKA (reference sequence). V lost 3 bases, J lost 6 bases, and 10 bases lay in between. This CDR3 is built from 12 residues.